These T cell receptor beta chains were read from a single sample in a study of T cells after somatic rescue of genetic block. Libraries were prepared by immunoSEQ multiplex PCR; TCRdb keeps only in-frame clonotypes and omits some of them. The table records around 70,000 clones, under 95% of them present only once. The sequencing sample was made of peripheral blood mononuclear cells (PBMCs). All receptors derive from a man aged 40-55 years. CDR3s leave out the opening cysteine and the closing phenylalanine or tryptophan. D genes are given only for firm matches.

len	v_gene	d_gene	j_gene	CDR3aa
12	TRBV29-1	TRBD1	TRBJ1-2	SVGDIAGGYSYT
11	TRBV5-1	-	TRBJ2-5	ASSAQGEETQY
15	TRBV4-1	TRBD2	TRBJ2-7	ASSQGLAGGKTYEQY
15	TRBV5-4	TRBD1	TRBJ1-3	ASSLVGQGLSPNTIY
12	TRBV5-5	-	TRBJ2-2	ASSPSLGGGELF
15	TRBV19	TRBD2	TRBJ2-2	ASRELLAGRGAGELF
13	TRBV7-9	-	TRBJ1-4	ASSLVVRDSEKLF
14	TRBV19	TRBD1	TRBJ2-2	ASSNPGTGNTGELF
11	TRBV11-2	TRBD1	TRBJ1-2	ASSSRGDYGYT
8	TRBV10-2	-	TRBJ2-7	ASSDFEQY
12	TRBV5-1	TRBD1	TRBJ2-5	ASSLVTGGETQY
11	TRBV11-2	-	TRBJ2-7	ASSLGRGYEQY
11	TRBV11-2	-	TRBJ1-2	ASSSLRIYGYT
11	TRBV30	TRBD1	TRBJ1-1	AWSPTGGVWAF
12	TRBV7-2	-	TRBJ1-5	ASSLDSGDQPQH
12	TRBV7-9	TRBD2	TRBJ2-7	ASSLGVAGDEQY
11	TRBV15	-	TRBJ1-2	ATSSGRGYGYT
13	TRBV28	-	TRBJ1-5	ASNPARGRNQPQH
12	TRBV19	-	TRBJ2-1	ASTPAGTPNEQF
11	TRBV5-5	-	TRBJ2-5	ASSFGPQETQY
10	TRBV10-3	-	TRBJ2-7	AISRGDYEQY
15	TRBV4-1	-	TRBJ2-1	ASSQDQARTSYNEQF
14	TRBV28	-	TRBJ2-7	ASSLSTGQLSYEQY
14	TRBV10-3	TRBD2	TRBJ2-5	AISPSTSGNQETQY
12	TRBV27	-	TRBJ2-1	ATWAQGTYNEQF
13	TRBV7-2	TRBD1	TRBJ1-2	ASSFPGQGKYGYT
13	TRBV6-1	TRBD2	TRBJ2-1	ASSVRLAGGPRPV
15	TRBV4-3	TRBD1	TRBJ2-5	ASSQAYRGSGGETQY
14	TRBV5-1	TRBD2	TRBJ2-3	ASSPGTSGGTDTQY
15	TRBV5-1	-	TRBJ2-6	ASSFGFTRSGANVLT
11	TRBV30	-	TRBJ1-1	AWSVLENTEAF
15	TRBV7-9	TRBD2	TRBJ2-3	ASSLGAAGGYTDTQY
13	TRBV6-1	TRBD2	-	ASSLGTSGAYEQY
13	TRBV19	-	TRBJ1-4	ASSQRSQTNEKLF
13	TRBV7-9	-	TRBJ2-2	ASSLAFPNTGELF
13	TRBV6-1	-	TRBJ1-3	ASKTGTLSGNTIY
13	TRBV2	TRBD1	TRBJ1-5	ASSEHGTGPQPQH
13	TRBV14	-	TRBJ1-1	ASSALQGRNTEAF